This paragraph covers one T cell receptor beta chain sequence. The source of the sample is a study of blood T cell repertoires in COVID-19. About the research overall: The United States, Italy and Spain were the sources of the acute and convalescent COVID-19 samples. Nucleic acid was either cDNA or gDNA, and it came from T cells, B-cell-depleted T cells, or PBMCs.

How the authors handled the data: Amplified reference gene primers provided the basis for estimating nucleated cell counts. Only in-frame clones appear in the TCRdb table, and some are missing; sequencing was by immunoSEQ multiplex PCR. The DNA was the basis for D and trimming; V, J and clone size are from that table. The sample has under 60,000 clones, 75% to 80% seen once; the top ten hold 15% to 20%. This TCR was recovered from a human donor with active or convalescent COVID-19. The donor label of this sample is uncertain. The specimen sequenced was peripheral blood.

CDR3 sequence: CASSQASGLAVSYNEQFF. The CDR3 nucleotides are TGTGCCAGCAGCCAAGCATCTGGACTAGCGGTCTCCTACAATGAGCAGTTCTTC. V and J are TRBV4-2 and TRBJ2-1; 10 nucleotides align to TRBD2. The CDR3 length is 18 residues. V shed 1 base, J shed 0 bases, and the junction held 6 bases outside the gene matches. Per the germline V gene, CDR1 is LGHNA and CDR2 is YNFKEQ.